This T cell receptor (beta chain) was identified in a study of CD8 T cells in Susac syndrome (dated by TCRdb to the late 2010s). As for the study more broadly: The study used repertoire sequencing to test whether antigen drove CD8+ T cell activation and differentiation in Susac syndrome. General study outcomes and caveats: The number of individuals in the TCR sequencing and HLA analysis was recognized as being relatively small.

Peripheral blood CD8+ and CD4+ T cells from healthy donors, Susac syndrome patients and multiple sclerosis patients were profiled using high-throughput TCR beta sequencing. Treatment-naive patients with stable or active relapsing-remitting disease fulfilling revised McDonald criteria were used as multiple sclerosis controls. Bulk CD8+ and CD4+ T cells were purified by magnetic negative isolation, whereas CD8+ TEMRA cells were enriched by FACS. Blood was drawn into EDTA tubes, processed within 24 hours, and PBMCs were isolated by density gradient centrifugation. PBMCs intended for TCR sequencing were cryopreserved in liquid nitrogen and thawed later in a water bath at 37 degrees C. Purity of sorted or isolated CD4+, CD8+ and CD8+ TEMRA cells was at least 90%. On this clonotype itself: Its antigen is still unknown. No base qualities exist here, and no much larger clone lies one base off it.

Germline trimming: 2 bases from V, 5 bases from J; junction bases outside gene matches: 8. The CDR1 and CDR2 encoded by the germline V gene (reference sequence) are PRHDT and FYEKMQ. Spanning cysteine to phenylalanine, the CDR3 consists of 15 amino acids. This entry keeps only the CDR3 DNA: 45 bases, framed from base 1. RNA was extracted with the RNeasy kit and roughly 0.5 to 1 ug was reverse transcribed using random hexamers. The immunoSEQ multiplex PCR assay, which covers 54 Vbeta and 13 Jbeta segments, was used to amplify TCR beta CDR3 regions. PCR amplification bias was corrected using a synthetic template baseline for primer optimization and computational correction. The source study handled its data this way. Reads were assigned to V, D and J genes according to IMGT and analyzed in immunoSEQ Analyzer, with only productive sequences retained. Clonality was calculated as one minus the Shannon entropy normalized by log2 of the number of productive unique sequences. Public and private clones were assessed among the 100 most prevalent clones of each patient and control. Clones were defined as Susac-specific if absent from the healthy and MS cohorts, from 1052 published viral clones and from other ImmuneACCESS disease sequences. TCRdb handled the public reads itself, with Q25 trimming in fastp and clone calling in MiXCR, and kept productive beta chains. Identical CDR3 protein sequences are pooled into one entry, listed with their most common genes and DNA. TCRdb, not the authors, supplied the V and J calls. Within this sample are a few hundred thousand distinct CDR3 sequences, with 95% of them counted one time only. Roughly 0.1% of the sample goes to the ten largest clones.

The rearranged segments are TRBV13 and TRBJ2-7, and TRBD1 matches 8 of the central bases. Sequences were obtained from CD4+ T cells from PBMCs. The clonotype comes from a human donor with multiple sclerosis. The sequence in DNA is TGTGCCAGCAGCTTAAGGACAGGGATGTTCGACGAGCAGTACTTC. The translation is CASSLRTGMFDEQYF. Reference TRBV13 and TRBJ2-7 genes cover what lies past the CDR3, so the full variable domain is AAGVIQSPRHLIKEKRETATLKCYPIPRHDTVYWYQQGPGQDPQFLISFYEKMQSDKGSIPDRFSAQQFSDYHSELNMSSLELGDSALYFCASSLRTGMFDEQYFGPGTRLTVT.